The text below deals with one T cell receptor beta chain. The antigen is unknown. The sample comes from a study of blood T cells in healthy people across ages. Study conclusions and caveats: Across the age range, TCR beta diversity per million T cells fell in a roughly linear way. The study could not conclusively compare naive and antigen-experienced cells, given its unsorted PBMCs.

A second PCR, run for about 7 to 11 cycles, used a sample-barcoded 5' primer plus a J-beta primer mix. From the 5' RACE reads, TCRdb called clonotypes with MiXCR, one entry per CDR3 protein. The sample yields some 1.8 million distinct CDR3 sequences, about two fifths seen once. CDR1 SGDLS and CDR2 YYNGEE come from the germline V gene. Trimming took 0 bases from V and 9 from J, leaving 13 bases between them. The CDR3 covers 14 residues. Sequenced sample: blood. The V gene is TRBV9, the J gene TRBJ2-4, with TRBD2 as a possible D gene (5 bases). The sequence was obtained from a human donor in good health. DNA of the CDR3: TGTGCCAGCAGCGTAGAGGGCAGCCGGGGCATTCAGTACTTC. It encodes CASSVEGSRGIQYF.